This T cell receptor beta chain was documented in a study of CD8+CD57+ T cells in acquired aplastic anemia. According to the study, genomic DNA was the template for TCR beta VDJ and CDR3 profiling. TCRdb passed the reads through MiXCR, listing each CDR3 protein once. Of some 200,000 distinct CDR3 sequences in the sample, 48% are singletons; the top ten hold about 9.5%. Trimming cost V 6 bases and J 1 base; bases outside gene matches: 7. The length of the CDR3 is 14 residues. Germline V gene sequence: CDR1 DFQATT, CDR2 SNEGSKA (reference sequence). The patients chosen for sequencing had shown expansion of CD8+CD57+ cells (detected by flow cytometry). The patients all had a severe acquired aplastic anemia diagnosis.

The V call is TRBV20-1, the J call TRBJ2-5, with 8 bases matching TRBD1. The receptor was derived from a human donor with aplastic anemia. The sequencing input was sorted CD4+, CD8+, or CD8+CD57+ T cells (not recorded which) from PBMCs. The DNA of the CDR3 is TGCAGTGCCAAGGGACAGGAAATCCAAGAGACCCAGTACTTC. It codes for CSAKGQEIQETQYF.